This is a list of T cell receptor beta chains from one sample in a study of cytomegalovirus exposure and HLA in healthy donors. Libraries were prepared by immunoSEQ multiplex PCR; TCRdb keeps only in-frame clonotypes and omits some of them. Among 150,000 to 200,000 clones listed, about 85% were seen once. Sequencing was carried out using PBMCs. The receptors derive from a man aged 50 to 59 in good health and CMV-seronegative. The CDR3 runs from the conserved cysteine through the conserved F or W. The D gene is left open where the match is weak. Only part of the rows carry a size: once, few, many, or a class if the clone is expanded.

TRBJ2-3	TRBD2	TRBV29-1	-	CSVFSGGSTDTQYF	TGCAGCGTTTTTAGCGGGGGGAGCACAGATACGCAGTATTTT
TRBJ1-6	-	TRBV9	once	CASSEDRINSPLHF	TGTGCCAGCAGTGAAGACAGGATTAATTCACCCCTCCACTTT
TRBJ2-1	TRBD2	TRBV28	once	CASSLSRRDSGGAGQFF	TGTGCCAGCAGTTTATCGAGGAGGGATAGCGGGGGGGCCGGGCAGTTCTTC
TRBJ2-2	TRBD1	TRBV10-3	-	CAIKAGGFTGELFF	TGTGCCATCAAGGCAGGGGGCTTCACCGGGGAGCTGTTTTTT
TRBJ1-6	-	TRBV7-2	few	CASSLDSTVHSPLHF	TGTGCCAGCAGCTTAGATAGTACAGTTCATTCACCCCTCCACTTT
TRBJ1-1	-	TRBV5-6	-	CASSPGRPNTEAFF	TGTGCCAGCAGCCCTGGGCGTCCGAACACTGAAGCTTTCTTT
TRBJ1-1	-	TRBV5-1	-	CASSLGPGGAFF	TGCGCCAGCAGCTTGGGGCCTGGTGGAGCTTTCTTT
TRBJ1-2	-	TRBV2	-	CASSFVTVSNYGYTF	TGTGCCAGCAGTTTTGTTACAGTATCCAACTATGGCTACACCTTC
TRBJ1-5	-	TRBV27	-	CASSPWRDSNQPQHF	TGTGCCAGCAGTCCCTGGCGGGATAGCAATCAGCCCCAGCATTTT
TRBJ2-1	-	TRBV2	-	CASSDPSRNEIF	TGTGCCAGCAGTGACCCGTCCAGGAATGAAATCTTC
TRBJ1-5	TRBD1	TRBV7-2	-	CASSLATGGNQPQHF	TGTGCCAGCAGCTTAGCGACAGGGGGTAATCAGCCCCAGCATTTT
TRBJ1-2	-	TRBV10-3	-	CAISESVGGNGYTF	TGTGCCATCAGTGAGTCGGTCGGGGGGAATGGCTACACCTTC
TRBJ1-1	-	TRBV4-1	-	CASSPTGNTEAFF	TGCGCCAGCAGCCCCACAGGGAACACTGAAGCTTTCTTT
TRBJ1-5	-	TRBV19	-	CASATGRIALGFNQPQHF	TGTGCCAGTGCGACGGGGAGAATAGCATTGGGTTTCAATCAGCCCCAGCATTTT
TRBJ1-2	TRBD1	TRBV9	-	CASSVATRDRVTF	TGTGCCAGCAGCGTAGCTACGCGGGACAGGGTAACCTTC
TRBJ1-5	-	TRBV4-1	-	CASSQTTGNQPQHF	TGCGCCAGCAGCCAAACTACAGGGAATCAGCCCCAGCATTTT
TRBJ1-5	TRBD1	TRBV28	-	CASSLTPGGSNQPQHF	TGTGCCAGCAGTCTTACTCCAGGGGGTAGCAATCAGCCCCAGCATTTT
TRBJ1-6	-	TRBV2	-	CASTPGLRNSPLHF	TGTGCCAGCACTCCGGGGTTACGGAATTCACCCCTCCACTTT
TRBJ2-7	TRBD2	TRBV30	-	CAWTSGGEGEQYF	TGTGCCTGGACTAGCGGGGGGGAGGGCGAGCAGTACTTC
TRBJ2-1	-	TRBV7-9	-	CASSSASEQFF	TGTGCCAGCAGCTCAGCGAGTGAGCAGTTCTTC